This T cell receptor (beta chain) comes out of a study of radiation and T cells in renal cell carcinoma. Time point reported: blood 4 weeks post-SBRT, at nephrectomy. Treatment here: 15 Gy SBRT to primary tumor, nephrectomy 4 weeks later. Radiation-treated patients gave blood at baseline, week 2 and week 4. Measured with immunoSEQ multiplex PCR; TCRdb has only the in-frame clones, and not every one. The table records 60,000 to 75,000 clones, about three quarters of them present only once. V gave up 4 bases and J gave up 5 bases, with 18 bases separating them. The CDR3 is 15 amino acids. Looked up from germline, CDR1 is SGDLS and CDR2 is YYNGEE.

This receptor was obtained from a man aged 60 to 69 with renal cell carcinoma. The sequencing used blood, collected from a patient whose treatment included radiotherapy and nephrectomy. The V call is TRBV9, the J call TRBJ2-5; D perhaps matches TRBD2 (5 bases). This CDR3 reads CASSPPPGIRETQYF. The CDR3 bases are TGTGCCAGCAGCCCCCCGCCGGGGATCCGGGAGACCCAGTACTTC.